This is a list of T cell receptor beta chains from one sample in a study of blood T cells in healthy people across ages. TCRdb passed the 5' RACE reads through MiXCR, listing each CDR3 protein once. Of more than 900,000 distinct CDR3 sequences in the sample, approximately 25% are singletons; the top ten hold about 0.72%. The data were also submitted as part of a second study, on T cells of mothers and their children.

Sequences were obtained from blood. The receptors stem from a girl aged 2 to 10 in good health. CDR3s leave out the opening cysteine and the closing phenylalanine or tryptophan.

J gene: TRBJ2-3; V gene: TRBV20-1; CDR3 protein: SAIRGGSTDTQY
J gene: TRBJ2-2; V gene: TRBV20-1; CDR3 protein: SARDPGGNTGELF
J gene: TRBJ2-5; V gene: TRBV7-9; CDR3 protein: ASSLRGREYQETQY
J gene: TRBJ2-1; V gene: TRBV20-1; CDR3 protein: SARDPGQGISEQF
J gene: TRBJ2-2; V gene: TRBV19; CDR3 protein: ASSISTSGVTGELF
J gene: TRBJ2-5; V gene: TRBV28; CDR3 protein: ASILGGGIVDKTQY
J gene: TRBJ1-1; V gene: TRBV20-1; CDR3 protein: SARGVHGGTEAF
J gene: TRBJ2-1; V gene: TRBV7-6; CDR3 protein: ASSLAAGHEQF
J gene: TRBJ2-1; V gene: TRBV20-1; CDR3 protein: SARWITGSLYNEQF
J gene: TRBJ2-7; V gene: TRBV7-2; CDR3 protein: ASSLATAAIFLEQY
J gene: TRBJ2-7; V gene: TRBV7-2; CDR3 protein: ASSDSHYEQY
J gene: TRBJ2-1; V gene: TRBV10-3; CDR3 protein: AISDEWLAGTPSYNEQF
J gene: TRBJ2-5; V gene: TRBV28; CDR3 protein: ASREGMEETQY
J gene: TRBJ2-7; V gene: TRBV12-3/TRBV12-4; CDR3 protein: ASTSDLTYEQY
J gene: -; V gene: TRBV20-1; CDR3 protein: SARKPIDYEQY
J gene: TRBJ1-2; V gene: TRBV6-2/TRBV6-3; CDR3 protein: ASSSDTTYYGYT
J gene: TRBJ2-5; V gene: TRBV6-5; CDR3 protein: ASSLNAETQY
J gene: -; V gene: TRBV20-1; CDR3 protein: SARAWGDAKNEQF
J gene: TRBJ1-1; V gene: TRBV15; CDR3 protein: ATSRDRLRQEAF
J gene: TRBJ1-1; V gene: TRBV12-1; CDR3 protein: ASSSHGPNTEAF
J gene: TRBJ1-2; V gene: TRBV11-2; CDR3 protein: ASSPPATNYGYT
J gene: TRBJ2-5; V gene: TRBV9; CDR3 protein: ASSVGQPQETQY
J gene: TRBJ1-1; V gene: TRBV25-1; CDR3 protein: ASSNLEQGARAEAF
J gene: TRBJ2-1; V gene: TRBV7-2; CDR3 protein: ASSPVVIGLQF
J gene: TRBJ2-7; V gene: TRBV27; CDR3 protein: ASSSPTGGIYEQY
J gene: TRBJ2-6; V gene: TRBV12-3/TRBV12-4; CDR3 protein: ASTIAPGANVLT
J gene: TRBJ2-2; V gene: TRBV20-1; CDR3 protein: SARTRDRDIGELF
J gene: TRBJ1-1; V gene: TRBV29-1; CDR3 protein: SGQQGSGTEAF
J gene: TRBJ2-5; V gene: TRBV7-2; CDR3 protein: ASSPKGDGETQY
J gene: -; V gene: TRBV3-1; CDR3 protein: ASSLGTSSGNEQF
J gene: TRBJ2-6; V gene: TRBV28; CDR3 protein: ASVDGGTNVLT
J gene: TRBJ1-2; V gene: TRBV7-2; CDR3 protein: ASSLETGRDYGYT
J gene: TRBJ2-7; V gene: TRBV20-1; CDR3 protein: SASEPRGNPYEQY
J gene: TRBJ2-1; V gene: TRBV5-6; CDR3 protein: ASSSVATSEQF
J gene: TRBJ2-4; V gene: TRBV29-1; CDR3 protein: SVRPRLAEEGKNIQY
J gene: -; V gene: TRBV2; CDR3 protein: ASSERNEQF
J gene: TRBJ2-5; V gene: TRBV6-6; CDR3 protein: ASSYLWGYD
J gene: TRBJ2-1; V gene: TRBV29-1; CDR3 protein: SARANEQF
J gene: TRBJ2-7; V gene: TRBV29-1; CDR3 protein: SVGGGVGEFYEQY
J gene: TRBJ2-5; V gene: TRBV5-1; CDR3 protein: ASSKRDPRETQY
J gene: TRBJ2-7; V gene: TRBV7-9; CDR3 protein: ASSLLEGHYEQY
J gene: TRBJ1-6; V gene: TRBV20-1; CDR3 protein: SAASGTQARPLH